This TCR beta chain was sequenced for a study of radiotherapy plus CTLA-4 blockade in lung cancer. Libraries were prepared by immunoSEQ multiplex PCR; TCRdb keeps only in-frame clonotypes and omits some of them. The sample has about 80,000 clones; around 79% are singletons. The CDR3 is 14 amino acids. The V gene's germline CDR1 is MNHEY and CDR2 SVGAGI. The V gene lost 6 bases and the J gene lost 2 bases, with 13 bases spanning the gap. The input for sequencing was peripheral blood, taken from a patient treated with radiotherapy plus ipilimumab. This receptor was taken from a human donor with non-small cell lung cancer whose response to radiotherapy plus ipilimumab could not be evaluated. Some clones in this sample may be carry-over from other donors' samples. The chain has TRBV6-5 and TRBJ1-2; D unresolved. The CDR3 region is CASREGTANYGYTF. CDR3 nucleotide sequence: TGTGCCAGCAGAGAGGGAACGGCGAACTATGGCTACACCTTC.